This T cell receptor (beta chain) stems from a study of T cell responses to AZD1222 COVID-19 vaccine. About the study: Second-dose groups at about 4 or about 12 weeks were pooled. The study, taken as a whole, reports: Baseline testing showed seropositivity in only a handful of AZD1222 recipients. In all cases, repertoires were sampled only after the peak T cell response.

The CDR3 is made up of 15 amino acids. Germline CDR1 reads LNHDA; CDR2 reads SQIVND (reference sequence). Trimming took off 1 base at V and 4 bases at J, with 11 bases between the two ends. About this clone itself: Its antigen is undetermined.

TCRdb's table, derived via immunoSEQ multiplex PCR, lists solely in-frame clones and lacks some. This table holds roughly 100,000 clones, about 90% found once. The sample was peripheral blood, taken on day 0 of AZD1222 vaccination. The chain employs TRBV19 and TRBJ1-5; TRBD1 is a possible D gene (5 bases). The TCR was taken from an adult in good health. The CDR3 DNA is TGTGCCAGTAGTATAGGCAGGGCACTAAATCAGCCCCAGCATTTT. Its translation: CASSIGRALNQPQHF.